Below, one T cell receptor beta chain is given with its context. Its antigen is not identified. The CDR3 has 12 residues. The germline V gene has CDR1 MNHNY and CDR2 SVGAGI (reference sequence). Trimming cost V 3 bases and J 8 bases, with 8 bases left between them. These data are taken from a study of OX40 agonist ivuxolimab in advanced cancers. Study overall: Patients in the trial were receiving intravenous ivuxolimab every 2 weeks, at doses of 0.01 to 10 mg/kg. Treatment received earlier with anti-PD-1, anti-PD-L1 or anti-CTLA-4 agents was allowed, and less than 45% had some.

TCRdb keeps only in-frame clones here, not all; method: immunoSEQ multiplex PCR. The sample consists of roughly 77,000 clones, roughly 92% of them appearing once. Study-wide points: Researchers report that CD8+ T cells had, on average, more expanded clones than CD4+.

This chain joins TRBV6-6 and TRBJ2-1; no reliable D call. Here the sequenced sample was CD4+ or CD8+ T cells sorted from blood, taken in a trial of the OX40 agonist ivuxolimab. This clonotype originated in an adult with an advanced solid tumor such as melanoma, head and neck, liver or kidney cancer. DNA for the CDR3: TGTGCCAGCAGTTATGGGTTCGATGAGCAGTTCTTC. This encodes CASSYGFDEQFF.